The 29 T cell receptor beta chains listed next were all sequenced from one sample in a study of blood T cell repertoires in COVID-19. Clones were read by immunoSEQ multiplex PCR, and TCRdb kept only the in-frame ones, dropping some. Of about 220,000 clones listed, around four fifths were seen once; the top ten hold roughly 4.6%. Sequencing was done on a sample of peripheral blood. The receptors shown here come from a woman aged 55-75 years who had recovered from COVID-19.

This clone was found once. The CDR3 DNA reads as TGTGCCAGCACCAAAAGGGGTGGTACCGAGACCCAGTACTTC. Its protein is CASTKRGGTETQYF. This chain joins TRBV25-1 and TRBJ2-5, with D possibly being TRBD1 (5 bases). V was shortened by 7 bases and J by 5 bases, with 17 bases between the two germline ends. This CDR3 is 14 amino acids long. Per the germline V gene, CDR1 is MGHDK and CDR2 is SYGVNS. Full variable domain (rest looked up from reference TRBV25-1 and TRBJ2-5): EADIYQTPRYLVIGTGKKITLECSQTMGHDKMYWYQQDPGMELHLIHYSYGVNSTEKGDLSSESTVSRIRTEHFPLTLESARPSHTSQYLCASTKRGGTETQYFGPGTRLLVL.

The chain combines TRBV20-1 with TRBJ2-3, with TRBD2 as a possible D gene (6 bases). V was cut by 3 bases and J by 2 bases, with 12 bases left in between. The CDR3 loop spans 14 amino acids. Germline CDR1 reads DFQATT; CDR2 reads SNEGSKA (reference sequence). DNA of the CDR3: TGCAGTGCTAGTTTTAGCGGCCACACAGATACGCAGTATTTT. Translation gives CSASFSGHTDTQYF.

This chain uses TRBV11-2 with TRBJ1-1; D perhaps matches TRBD1 (6 bases). From germline, CDR1 is SGHAT and CDR2 FQNNGV. V was trimmed by 5 bases and J by 8 bases, leaving 12 bases between them. The CDR3 spans 12 residues. CDR3 in amino acids: CASSLTGIEAFF. The DNA of the CDR3 is TGTGCCAGCAGCCTAACAGGGATCGAAGCTTTCTTT.

This clone appeared a single time. The chain links TRBV5-8 to TRBJ1-4; the D is unclear. Germline CDR1 is SGHTS and CDR2 is YDEGEE. Trimming stripped 7 bases from V and 4 bases from J, with 8 bases between. CDR3 length equals 12 residues. CDR3 nucleotide sequence: TGTGCCAGCCTCGGTGATAATGAAAAACTGTTTTTT. Amino acids: CASLGDNEKLFF.

V and J are TRBV7-9 and TRBJ2-2; 8 nucleotides match TRBD1. The CDR3 is made up of 15 amino acids. After removal of 4 bases from V and 7 bases from J, the junction contained 8 bases not matched to a gene. Per the germline V gene, CDR1 is SEHNR and CDR2 is FQNEAQ (reference sequence). The CDR3: CASSSPGGFSGELFF. DNA of the CDR3: TGTGCCAGCAGCTCGCCAGGGGGCTTCAGCGGGGAGCTGTTTTTT.

This chain joins TRBV28 and TRBJ2-1, with D tentatively TRBD1 (6 bases). Germline CDR1 MDHEN, CDR2 SYDVKM. V lost 5 bases to trimming and J lost 4 bases, with 9 bases between them. The CDR3 has 13 amino acids. The CDR3 DNA follows: TGTGCCAGCAGTGATACAGGGTACAATGAGCAGTTCTTC. The encoded protein is CASSDTGYNEQFF.

For this clone: One junction end does not reproduce the germline sequence, and a read error may be involved. J is TRBJ1-4 and V is TRBV2, with D tentatively TRBD1 (6 bases). Germline values: CDR1 SNHLY, CDR2 FYNNEI. The CDR3 runs to 11 residues. DNA of the CDR3: TGTGCCAGCAGGGTAGGACAGCCGTTGATTTTT. This codes for CASRVGQPLIF.

This clone turned up a few times. The chain recombines TRBV11-2 with TRBJ2-5, with 9 bases that match TRBD2. Trimming cost V 2 bases and J 5 bases; bases outside gene matches: 6. Germline-derived CDR1 and CDR2 are SGHAT and FQNNGV. This CDR3 region has 15 residues. The CDR3 sequence: CASSLRRGGLETQYF. DNA for the CDR3: TGTGCCAGCAGCTTAAGGCGGGGGGGGCTGGAGACCCAGTACTTC.

J is TRBJ2-1 and V is TRBV3-1 (or the pseudogene TRBV3-2); D might be TRBD2 (6 bases). The CDR3 has 17 amino acids. Trimming cost V 4 bases and J 0 bases, with 16 bases left between them. Germline lookup yields CDR1 LGHDT and CDR2 YNNKEL (reference sequence). CDR3 bases: TGTGCCAGCAGCCCGTCGACTCGGACTAACTCCTACAATGAGCAGTTCTTC. As protein: CASSPSTRTNSYNEQFF.

J is TRBJ2-3 and V is TRBV11-2; 9 bases are shared with TRBD1. Per germline, CDR1 SGHAT and CDR2 FQNNGV. The CDR3 is 15 residues long. The trim removed 7 bases at V and 6 bases at J, leaving 11 bases unmatched. CDR3 sequence (DNA): TGTGCCAGCACCATACAGGGGGCATCAGGCGATACGCAGTATTTT. It is translated as CASTIQGASGDTQYF.

The V and J genes are TRBV9 and TRBJ1-6; a possible D gene is TRBD1 (6 bases). CDR1 is SGDLS, CDR2 YYNGEE, per germline. Trimming removed 2 bases from V and 6 bases from J, with 12 bases in between. The CDR3 has 15 amino acids. For the CDR3, the DNA is TGTGCCAGCAGCGTTGTGGGGGCATTTAATTCACCCCTCCACTTT. Protein sequence: CASSVVGAFNSPLHF. The whole variable domain, filled in from reference TRBV9 and TRBJ1-6, reads DSGVTQTPKHLITATGQRVTLRCSPRSGDLSVYWYQQSLDQGLQFLIQYYNGEERAKGNILERFSAQQFPDLHSELNLSSLELGDSALYFCASSVVGAFNSPLHFGNGTRLTVT.

This clone was picked up a small number of times. At one boundary the junction diverges from the germline segment, which might be a read error. This rearrangement joins TRBV7-7 to TRBJ2-2; the D gene is possibly TRBD2 (5 bases). Germline-derived CDR1 and CDR2 are SSHAT and FNYEAQ (reference sequence). The CDR3 has 14 amino acids. The CDR3 DNA is TGTGCTAGCAGCTTAGGGAGTCACACCGGGGAGCTGTTTTTT. Amino acids: CASSLGSHTGELFF.

CDR3 bases: TGTGCCAGCAGCTTAGGAGGGTGGGGCACAGATACGCAGTATTTT. Its protein is CASSLGGWGTDTQYF. The chain combines TRBV11-3 with TRBJ2-3, with a weak D call TRBD2 (5 bases). The CDR3 length is 15 residues. V lost 1 base, J lost 1 base, and 9 bases lay in between. Germline CDR1 is SGHNT and CDR2 is YENEEA.

On this clone: An end of the junction does not agree with germline; a read error may underlie this. CDR3 loop: CASNPGQGSRNTIYF. CDR3 bases: TGTGCCAGCAACCCGGGACAGGGCTCTCGAAACACCATATATTTT. V gene TRBV2 combines with J gene TRBJ1-3, with 9 bases matching TRBD1. Germline CDR1 SNHLY, CDR2 FYNNEI. The CDR3 spans 15 residues.

J is TRBJ1-1 and V is TRBV21-1. TRBV21-1 is an annotated pseudogene. CDR3 length: 13 amino acids. In nucleotides, the CDR3 is TGTGCCAGCAGGGCGGGGGGGGACACTGAAGCTTTCTTT. Amino acids: CASRAGGDTEAFF.

The chain carries TRBV6-5 and TRBJ2-5, with 8 bases matching TRBD1. The CDR3 covers 14 residues. Germline V gene sequence: CDR1 MNHEY, CDR2 SVGAGI. V lost 6 bases and J lost 5; bases outside the gene matches: 8. CDR3 nucleotide sequence: TGTGCCAGCAGGCCTCCAGGGGGCCGTGAGACCCAGTACTTC. The encoded protein is CASRPPGGRETQYF.

The chain is built from TRBV12-3 or TRBV12-4 and TRBJ2-3, with D maybe TRBD1 (5 bases). The CDR3 consists of 13 residues. The ends were cut back, 5 bases at V and 4 bases at J, with 10 bases in the middle. The chain's CDR3 is CASSARQPDTQYF. The CDR3, as DNA: TGTGCCAGCAGTGCCCGACAGCCAGATACGCAGTATTTT.

The chain joins TRBV5-6 to TRBJ1-2; TRBD1 matches at 7 bases. There are 15 residues in the CDR3. J lost 3 bases, V lost 4 bases, and 9 bases had no gene match. Per germline, CDR1 SGHDT and CDR2 YYEEEE. The CDR3 is CASSPRQGPYYGYTF. The CDR3 region has the DNA TGTGCCAGCAGCCCACGACAGGGACCGTACTATGGCTACACCTTC.

The V gene is TRBV4-1, the J gene TRBJ2-4; 9 positions match TRBD1. The CDR3 has 16 residues. CDR1 and CDR2 from the germline V gene are MGHRA and YSYEKL. V shed 2 bases, J shed 8 bases, and the junction held 10 bases outside the gene matches. The CDR3 sequence is CASSQWTGAIVDIQYF. The CDR3 nucleotides read TGCGCCAGCAGCCAATGGACAGGGGCGATCGTAGACATTCAGTACTTC.

The chain carries TRBV2 and TRBJ2-5, with D unresolved. The germline V and J ends were trimmed by 1 base and 4 bases, with 13 bases remaining between them. Germline V gene data show CDR1 as SNHLY and CDR2 as FYNNEI. The CDR3 covers 15 residues. CDR3 DNA: TGTGCCAGCAGTGAAGATCCCGCTATTTTAGAGACCCAGTACTTC. It specifies CASSEDPAILETQYF.

This chain uses TRBV7-9 with TRBJ2-7; possible D gene TRBD1, 6 bases. The germline CDR1 and CDR2 sequences are SEHNR and FQNEAQ (reference sequence). V lost 1 base, J lost 2 bases, and 9 bases lay in between. The CDR3 runs to 14 residues. This CDR3 reads CASSLEWTAYEQYF. The CDR3 DNA follows: TGTGCCAGCAGCTTAGAGTGGACAGCCTACGAGCAGTACTTC.

This chain connects TRBV6-6 to TRBJ2-1, with TRBD2 identical over 10 bases. V shed 2 bases, J shed 4 bases, and the junction held 2 bases outside the gene matches. CDR1 and CDR2 from the germline V gene are MNHNY and SVGAGI (reference sequence). CDR3 length: 15 amino acids. DNA of the CDR3: TGTGCCAGCAGTTACATAGCGGGGGGTTACAATGAGCAGTTCTTC. This encodes CASSYIAGGYNEQFF.

The chain links TRBV5-4 to TRBJ1-2; possible D gene TRBD1, 5 bases. CDR3 length equals 14 residues. The ends were cut back, 1 base at V and 8 bases at J, with 15 bases in the middle. CDR1 SGHNT and CDR2 YYREEE come from the germline V gene (reference sequence). The CDR3 is CASSLFDGADGYTF. The DNA of the CDR3 is TGTGCCAGCAGCTTGTTTGATGGGGCCGACGGCTACACCTTC.

This sequence joins TRBV11-2 and TRBJ2-1; weak D call: TRBD2 (7 bases). V was cut by 3 bases and J by 5 bases, with 14 bases left in between. In germline, CDR1 is SGHAT, CDR2 FQNNGV. The CDR3 sequence is 15 residues long. The DNA for the CDR3 is TGTGCCAGCAGCTTTGGGGGGGGCTCGGACAATGAGCAGTTCTTC. Its translation: CASSFGGGSDNEQFF.

Only one count was recorded for this clone. V usage is TRBV2 and J usage is TRBJ2-4; D is perhaps TRBD1 (6 bases). Per the germline V gene, CDR1 is SNHLY and CDR2 is FYNNEI. There are 16 residues in the CDR3. Trimming removed 2 bases at V and 6 bases at J, with 17 bases between. CDR3 coding DNA: TGTGCCAGCAGTGAATACCAGGACAGAATGGGAAACATTCAGTACTTC. It translates to CASSEYQDRMGNIQYF.

This sequence joins TRBV5-1 and TRBJ1-1, with 7 bases identical to TRBD1. This CDR3 region has 14 residues. V lost 4 bases, J lost 1 base, and 4 bases stayed unmatched. Germline V gene data show CDR1 as SGHRS and CDR2 as YFSETQ. The CDR3: CASSQRDRNTEAFF. The CDR3 nucleotides are TGCGCCAGCAGCCAAAGGGACAGGAACACTGAAGCTTTCTTT.

This clone appeared many times. The chain uses TRBV18 and TRBJ1-1, with 7 bases that match TRBD1. The CDR3 runs 14 residues. CDR1 is KGHSH and CDR2 is LQKENI in the germline V gene. V dropped 4 bases and J dropped 5; count of bases not matched to a gene: 7. The CDR3 coding sequence is TGTGCCAGCTCACAAGGGGGCCGGAATACTGAAGCTTTCTTT. This sequence encodes CASSQGGRNTEAFF.

The chain carries TRBV7-8 and TRBJ1-5; 7 positions match TRBD1. This CDR3 spans 13 amino acids. V gave up 5 bases and J gave up 4 bases; unmatched junction bases: 2. The germline V gene has CDR1 SGHVS and CDR2 FQNEAQ. The CDR3 sequence: CASSGDRNQPQHF. The CDR3 DNA reads as TGTGCCAGCAGCGGGGACAGAAATCAGCCCCAGCATTTT.

This clone is a singleton in its sample. As DNA, the CDR3 is TGTGCCAGCAGCTTGACCATCCAGGAGACCCAGTACTTC. This gives the protein CASSLTIQETQYF. The rearrangement joins TRBV5-4 to TRBJ2-5; D gene ambiguous. V lost 1 base to trimming and J lost 5 bases, with 9 bases between them. Germline CDR1 and CDR2: SGHNT and YYREEE (reference sequence). The CDR3 contains 13 residues.